Below, 24 T cell receptor beta chains from the same sample are listed, as sequenced in a study of blood T cell repertoires in COVID-19. Data came from immunoSEQ multiplex PCR; TCRdb stores just in-frame clones and leaves some out. The sample consists of more than 350,000 clones, 80% to 90% of them appearing once. Sequencing was carried out using peripheral blood. The receptor source for this set is a woman younger than 45 with COVID-19, enrolled during active disease.

The rearrangement uses TRBV4-1 and TRBJ2-3, with a tentative D call TRBD1 (5 bases). CDR3 length equals 13 residues. Germline assignment: CDR1 MGHRA and CDR2 YSYEKL. Trimming shortened V by 4 bases and J by 3 bases, and 8 bases separated the two germline ends. The CDR3 DNA is TGCGCCAGCAGCCCAGGGTGGACAGATACGCAGTATTTT. This translates into CASSPGWTDTQYF.

The V gene is TRBV7-2, the J gene TRBJ2-5; 9 bases align to TRBD1. Germline trimming cut 5 bases from V and 4 bases from J; bases unmatched to any gene: 8. The CDR3 covers 15 residues. Germline V gene sequence: CDR1 SGHTA, CDR2 FQGNSA. The CDR3 sequence is CASSTGTGFGETQYF. In DNA form, the CDR3 reads TGTGCCAGCAGCACCGGGACAGGGTTTGGAGAGACCCAGTACTTC. The variable domain in full, with the rest retrieved from reference TRBV7-2 and TRBJ2-5, is GAGVSQSPSNKVTEKGKDVELRCDPISGHTALYWYRQSLGQGLEFLIYFQGNSAPDKSGLPSDRFSAERTGGSVSTLTIQRTQQEDSAVYLCASSTGTGFGETQYFGPGTRLLVL.

The chain combines TRBV5-6 with TRBJ2-7, with TRBD2 matching over 9 bases. CDR3 length: 14 amino acids. The germline V gene has CDR1 SGHDT and CDR2 YYEEEE. Trimming took 0 bases from V and 4 from J; bases not matched to a gene: 2. In DNA form, the CDR3 reads TGTGCCAGCAGCTTGGATAGCGGGAGTTACGAGCAGTACTTC. Amino acid sequence: CASSLDSGSYEQYF. The full variable domain, in which reference TRBV5-6 and TRBJ2-7 provide the parts outside the CDR3, is DAGVTQSPTHLIKTRGQQVTLRCSPKSGHDTVSWYQQALGQGPQFIFQYYEEEERQRGNFPDRFSGHQFPNYSSELNVNALLLGDSALYLCASSLDSGSYEQYFGPGTRLTVT.

The J gene is TRBJ2-1, the V gene TRBV6-1; 9 positions match TRBD2. The CDR3 totals 16 residues. The germline gives CDR1 MNHNS, CDR2 SASEGT. J was trimmed by 6 bases and V by 2 bases; bases with no gene match: 8. Written as DNA, the CDR3 is TGTGCCAGCAGTGAAAGCACCGGGACTAGCAGCAATGAGCAGTTCTTC. Its protein is CASSESTGTSSNEQFF.

In its sample, this clone was seen a few times. The genes are TRBV14 and TRBJ1-2, with 7 bases identical to TRBD1. This CDR3 has 14 residues. The J segment lost 6 bases and the V segment lost 4 bases, leaving 8 bases of the junction unmatched. CDR1 is SGHDN, CDR2 FVKESK, per germline. The CDR3 bases are TGTGCCAGCAGCCCCACCCGACAGGGCCATGGCTACACCTTC. It yields the protein CASSPTRQGHGYTF.

The rearrangement joins TRBV30 to TRBJ2-7; D possibly corresponds to TRBD1 (5 bases). CDR3 length: 13 amino acids. Germline V gene data show CDR1 as GTSNPN and CDR2 as SVGIG (reference sequence). Between the trimmed V and J ends, which lost 1 base and 3 bases, there was a span of 10 bases. CDR3: CAWSGGHHYEQYF. CDR3 DNA: TGTGCCTGGAGTGGTGGACACCACTACGAGCAGTACTTC.

The V and J genes are TRBV24-1 and TRBJ2-5; 14 bases fit TRBD2. V shed 4 bases and J 3 bases; nucleotides not matched to a gene: 9. The CDR3 consists of 18 residues. Germline V gene data show CDR1 as KGHDR and CDR2 as SFDVKD. CDR3: CATSDNRLAGGSEETQYF. In nucleotides, the CDR3 is TGTGCCACCAGTGACAATAGACTAGCGGGAGGGTCCGAAGAGACCCAGTACTTC.

The chain joins TRBV11-2 to TRBJ2-2; no definite D call. Trimming took 3 bases from V and 2 from J, leaving 10 bases between them. The CDR3 totals 15 residues. Per germline, CDR1 SGHAT and CDR2 FQNNGV. CDR3 bases: TGTGCCAGCAGCTTTTTGCAGTTTAACACCGGGGAGCTGTTTTTT. Its translation is CASSFLQFNTGELFF.

CDR3 in amino acids: CSVRRPGGRDTQYF. Written as DNA, the CDR3 is TGCAGCGTCCGCCGACCGGGTGGTAGAGATACGCAGTATTTT. The chain uses TRBV29-1 and TRBJ2-3, with D unclear. V dropped 6 bases and J dropped 5 bases, with 18 bases sitting between them. The CDR3 is 14 amino acids. Germline V gene data show CDR1 as SQVTM and CDR2 as ANQGSEA.

The chain recombines TRBV19 with TRBJ1-1; 8 positions agree with TRBD1. Trimming cost V 3 bases and J 9 bases; bases outside gene matches: 6. The CDR3 is 13 amino acids. Germline-derived CDR1 and CDR2 are LNHDA and SQIVND (reference sequence). The CDR3 coding sequence is TGTGCCAGTAGTATGAGACAGGGGCTCAAAGCTTTCTTT. Translating gives CASSMRQGLKAFF.

This rearrangement joins TRBV14 to TRBJ2-5, with 9 bases matching TRBD1. CDR1 SGHDN and CDR2 FVKESK come from the germline V gene. J gave up 2 bases and V 5 bases, and 9 bases lay outside the gene matches. This CDR3 contains 16 residues. CDR3 region: CASSTGGVSWQETQYF. The CDR3 DNA sequence: TGTGCCAGCAGCACAGGGGGCGTGAGTTGGCAAGAGACCCAGTACTTC.

The rearrangement joins TRBV30 to TRBJ2-7, with TRBD1 identical over 9 bases. With V trimmed by 4 bases and J by 2 bases, 6 bases remained unmatched. The length of the CDR3 is 14 residues. Germline V gene lookup returns CDR1 GTSNPN and CDR2 SVGIG (reference sequence). The CDR3 is CAWKRQGGTYEQYF. Written as DNA, the CDR3 is TGTGCCTGGAAAAGACAGGGGGGGACCTACGAGCAGTACTTC.

Points on this clone: The sample holds other DNA sequences that translate to the same CDR3. The V call is TRBV6-5, the J call TRBJ1-3; the D gene is possibly TRBD1 (5 bases). Trimming removed 11 bases from V and 4 bases from J, with 12 bases in between. The CDR3 runs to 12 residues. CDR1 MNHEY and CDR2 SVGAGI come from the germline V gene. CDR3 DNA sequence: TGTGCCTCCAGGGTTGCGGGAAACACCATATATTTT. Protein sequence: CASRVAGNTIYF.

The rearrangement joins TRBV30 to TRBJ1-5; D is unresolved. Trimming removed 3 bases from V and 6 bases from J, with 18 bases in between. The CDR3 is 15 amino acids. Germline values: CDR1 GTSNPN, CDR2 SVGIG (reference sequence). The CDR3 here is CAWSPSLRFGQPQHF. Written as DNA, the CDR3 is TGTGCCTGGAGCCCATCTCTCAGGTTCGGTCAGCCCCAGCATTTT.

The chain links TRBV5-4 to TRBJ1-2; 12 bases match TRBD1. V gave up 4 bases and J gave up 5 bases; unmatched junction bases: 12. The CDR3 spans 17 residues. Per germline, CDR1 SGHNT and CDR2 YYREEE (reference sequence). CDR3 sequence (DNA): TGTGCCAGCAGCAGTCCGGGACAGGGGGCGCGGGGTTATGGCTACACCTTC. It is translated as CASSSPGQGARGYGYTF.

J is TRBJ2-4 and V is TRBV7-9; D is unclear. Germline V gene lookup returns CDR1 SEHNR and CDR2 FQNEAQ (reference sequence). Deletions cut 1 base from V and 15 bases from J, with 13 bases between. This CDR3 is 12 amino acids long. DNA of the CDR3: TGTGCCAGCAGCTTAGGGCTCGGCCGCGGGTACTTC. Residues: CASSLGLGRGYF.

The sample holds a few counts of this clone. The chain carries TRBV2 and TRBJ1-2, with D tentatively TRBD1 (6 bases). Germline V gene lookup returns CDR1 SNHLY and CDR2 FYNNEI. The CDR3 totals 14 residues. The V and J ends lost 0 bases and 7 bases respectively, with 12 bases between them. The CDR3 DNA sequence: TGTGCCAGCAGTGAAGCCACAGGGATCGGTGGCTACACCTTC. Its translation: CASSEATGIGGYTF.

V and J are TRBV27 and TRBJ1-6, with D tentatively TRBD1 (6 bases). The germline V and J ends were trimmed by 2 bases and 6 bases, with 11 bases remaining between them. Germline lookup yields CDR1 MNHEY and CDR2 SMNVEV (reference sequence). The CDR3 is 15 residues long. CDR3 DNA sequence: TGTGCCAGCAGTTTAATTAACAGGGCTAATTCACCCCTCCACTTT. This gives the protein CASSLINRANSPLHF.

Written as DNA, the CDR3 is TGTGCCAGCAGTGAAGCTGGGCTAGCTAGGGAGCAGTACTTC. Protein sequence: CASSEAGLAREQYF. The rearrangement joins TRBV6-1 to TRBJ2-7; a weak D match, TRBD2 (5 bases). V gave up 0 bases and J gave up 7 bases, with 13 bases separating them. The CDR3 consists of 14 residues. Germline CDR1 is MNHNS and CDR2 is SASEGT.

This chain uses TRBV5-1 with TRBJ1-4, with D possibly matching TRBD1 (5 bases). CDR3 length: 14 amino acids. Trimming cost V 5 bases and J 5 bases, with 13 bases left between them. Germline CDR1 is SGHRS and CDR2 is YFSETQ. CDR3 nucleotides: TGCGCCAGCAGTCAGGGTAGTTTAAATGAAAAACTGTTTTTT. The encoded protein is CASSQGSLNEKLFF.

A single count supports this clone. The CDR3 nucleotides read TGTGCCAGCAGCCTTACGGGTACTAGCGGGAATTACGAGCAGTACTTC. Amino acids: CASSLTGTSGNYEQYF. V and J are TRBV3-1 (or the pseudogene TRBV3-2) and TRBJ2-7; 10 bases agree with TRBD2. Germline trimming cut 4 bases from V and 4 bases from J; bases unmatched to any gene: 10. CDR1 LGHDT and CDR2 YNNKEL come from the germline V gene (reference sequence). This CDR3 contains 16 residues.

As regards this clone: Distinct nucleotide sequences in the sample also encode this CDR3. The chain recombines TRBV20-1 with TRBJ2-7, with a tentative D call TRBD2 (5 bases). CDR3 length: 11 residues. CDR1 is DFQATT, CDR2 SNEGSKA, per germline (reference sequence). The V end was cut by 3 bases, the J end by 4 bases, with 7 bases between. CDR3: CSASRGYEQYF. The CDR3 DNA is TGCAGTGCTAGTAGAGGGTACGAGCAGTACTTC.

The CDR3 DNA is TGTGCCAGCAGCTTCGGGACAGGGGGTGAAAAACTGTTTTTT. Amino acids: CASSFGTGGEKLFF. The chain combines TRBV9 with TRBJ1-4; 11 bases are shared with TRBD1. The CDR3 loop spans 14 amino acids. Per the germline V gene, CDR1 is SGDLS and CDR2 is YYNGEE. V shed 4 bases and J 7 bases; nucleotides not matched to a gene: 3.

This clone was observed a single time. The V gene is TRBV29-1, the J gene TRBJ1-3; D is unclear. Germline assignment: CDR1 SQVTM and CDR2 ANQGSEA. The V end was cut by 1 base, the J end by 0 bases, with 10 bases between. The CDR3 runs 15 residues. The CDR3 loop is CSVEGVVSSGNTIYF. The CDR3 DNA follows: TGCAGCGTTGAAGGTGTTGTGAGCTCTGGAAACACCATATATTTT. The variable domain in full, completed from reference TRBV29-1 and TRBJ1-3, reads SAVISQKPSRDICQRGTSLTIQCQVDSQVTMMFWYRQQPGQSLTLIATANQGSEATYESGFVIDKFPISRPNLTFSTLTVSNMSPEDSSIYLCSVEGVVSSGNTIYFGEGSWLTVV.